Below, one T cell receptor beta chain is given with its context. This sample was taken from a study of blood T cell repertoires in COVID-19. CDR3 length: 13 amino acids. V was cut by 2 bases and J by 5 bases, with 6 bases left in between. In germline, CDR1 is WNHNN, CDR2 SYGVQD (reference sequence). The data were produced by immunoSEQ multiplex PCR, yet TCRdb's version contains in-frame clones alone and is incomplete. The data show 140,000 to 150,000 clones, about 80% seen once. The clonotype comes from a man aged 50 to 59 with acute or convalescent COVID-19. The sample comprised peripheral blood. V is TRBV10-1 and J is TRBJ2-2, with D maybe TRBD1 (5 bases). The CDR3 coding sequence is TGCGCCAGCAGTGAGCCAGGGACCGGGGAGCTGTTTTTT. Translated, it gives CASSEPGTGELFF.